Listed below are T cell receptor beta chains from one sample, sequenced in a study of blood T cell repertoires in COVID-19. TCRdb's copy holds only in-frame clones and misses some; the assay was immunoSEQ multiplex PCR. This repertoire shows 200,000 or so clones, just over 85% found once; its top ten account for 5.5% to 7%. Sequencing used peripheral blood. The source of these receptors is a man older than 75 with acute or convalescent COVID-19. Both conserved end residues are part of each CDR3. The order of the fields is CDR3 protein, J gene, clone size, V gene. Clone size appears in some rows only: once, few, many, or a class for an expanded clone.

CDR3: CASTLGAYNEQFF; J: TRBJ2-1; size: NA; V: TRBV5-8
CDR3: CASSPWTSGSNNEQFF; J: TRBJ2-1; size: few; V: TRBV4-2
CDR3: CASSLAQAGDHTGELFF; J: TRBJ2-2; size: NA; V: TRBV5-1
CDR3: CASSLWSGLNEKLFF; J: TRBJ1-4; size: NA; V: TRBV27
CDR3: CASSLEGNTGELFF; J: TRBJ2-2; size: few; V: TRBV6-2/TRBV6-3
CDR3: CASSLGASVVETQYF; J: TRBJ2-5; size: NA; V: TRBV5-1
CDR3: CACVIGRFTDTQYF; J: TRBJ2-3; size: NA; V: TRBV30
CDR3: CASSPGANTEAFF; J: TRBJ1-1; size: once; V: TRBV18
CDR3: CASRGGRTGDNSPLHF; J: TRBJ1-6; size: NA; V: TRBV4-2
CDR3: CASSLQGWSSPLHF; J: TRBJ1-6; size: once; V: TRBV11-3
CDR3: CATWTSAYNEQFF; J: TRBJ2-1; size: NA; V: TRBV2
CDR3: CASTTGNTEAFF; J: TRBJ1-1; size: NA; V: TRBV10-2
CDR3: CASSGSSEQYF; J: TRBJ2-7; size: NA; V: TRBV27
CDR3: CASSQSRGPPIPLCGTF; J: TRBJ2-3; size: NA; V: TRBV23-1
CDR3: CATTVSSYGYTF; J: TRBJ1-2; size: NA; V: TRBV24-1
CDR3: CSASGLAGPGTGELFF; J: TRBJ2-2; size: NA; V: TRBV20-1
CDR3: CASSLGGQGRSGNTIYF; J: TRBJ1-3; size: few; V: TRBV7-2
CDR3: CASSVLTGTVYF; J: TRBJ2-7; size: few; V: TRBV28
CDR3: CASSGHRASNQPQHF; J: TRBJ1-5; size: NA; V: TRBV9
CDR3: CASTEGDLGSPLHF; J: TRBJ1-6; size: NA; V: TRBV4-2
CDR3: CASSSKTSGSFYEQYF; J: TRBJ2-7; size: NA; V: TRBV5-6
CDR3: CASSPRTTVANTGELFF; J: TRBJ2-2; size: few; V: TRBV7-8
CDR3: CASSAVTDTQYF; J: TRBJ2-3; size: NA; V: TRBV28
CDR3: CASSFWAGDTQYF; J: TRBJ2-3; size: NA; V: TRBV6-2/TRBV6-3
CDR3: CASSPGLPGANTGELFF; J: TRBJ2-2; size: NA; V: TRBV18
CDR3: CASSQDGSGQIRTDTQYF; J: TRBJ2-3; size: NA; V: TRBV4-1
CDR3: CASSNRQGDLYGYTF; J: TRBJ1-2; size: NA; V: TRBV6-2/TRBV6-3
CDR3: CATSDASGTGNYGYTF; J: TRBJ1-2; size: NA; V: TRBV24-1
CDR3: CASSDTTSGRTDTQYF; J: TRBJ2-3; size: NA; V: TRBV6-4
CDR3: CASSLDRGRIVTWKQFF; J: TRBJ2-1; size: NA; V: TRBV11-3
CDR3: CASSPTSYRGRETQYF; J: TRBJ2-5; size: once; V: TRBV3-1/TRBV3-2
CDR3: CASSYLGGNIQYF; J: TRBJ2-4; size: NA; V: TRBV6-2/TRBV6-3
CDR3: CASSIGWGDGYTF; J: TRBJ1-2; size: once; V: TRBV19
CDR3: CAWSGQGNQPQHF; J: TRBJ1-5; size: once; V: TRBV30
CDR3: CASSANRAGNTIYF; J: TRBJ1-3; size: NA; V: TRBV7-2
CDR3: CAIPGDGGSYNSPLHF; J: TRBJ1-6; size: NA; V: TRBV10-3
CDR3: CASSIDRGSGNWQFF; J: TRBJ2-1; size: NA; V: TRBV6-5
CDR3: CASSRTSGTSGYNEQFF; J: TRBJ2-1; size: NA; V: TRBV11-3
CDR3: CAWTGSSYNSPLHF; J: TRBJ1-6; size: few; V: TRBV30
CDR3: CASAISTDTQYF; J: TRBJ2-3; size: NA; V: TRBV28
CDR3: CASSSPPGGSDEQYF; J: TRBJ2-7; size: NA; V: TRBV6-2/TRBV6-3
CDR3: CASSLVLGLGYTF; J: TRBJ1-2; size: once; V: TRBV5-1
CDR3: CASRGTGNTGELFF; J: TRBJ2-2; size: NA; V: TRBV6-4
CDR3: CASASGFLSTDTQYF; J: TRBJ2-3; size: NA; V: TRBV19
CDR3: CASSEGQPSYEQYF; J: TRBJ2-7; size: NA; V: TRBV25-1
CDR3: CASSLVVTSSYEQYF; J: TRBJ2-7; size: few; V: TRBV5-1
CDR3: CACTSGGSYEQYF; J: TRBJ2-7; size: NA; V: TRBV30
CDR3: CASSPAAGEAFF; J: TRBJ1-1; size: NA; V: TRBV18
CDR3: CASSQFATMNTEAFF; J: TRBJ1-1; size: NA; V: TRBV14
CDR3: CASSSDRGSYEQYF; J: TRBJ2-7; size: NA; V: TRBV7-9
CDR3: CASSSGQGGIGEQYF; J: TRBJ2-7; size: NA; V: TRBV7-2
CDR3: CASSSHFPRGQASTDTQYF; J: TRBJ2-3; size: NA; V: TRBV7-2
CDR3: CASSPRGEKLFF; J: TRBJ1-4; size: NA; V: TRBV5-4
CDR3: CSVEPYLESYNEQFF; J: TRBJ2-1; size: NA; V: TRBV29-1
CDR3: CASSRLPGLAGEGNTGELFF; J: TRBJ2-2; size: NA; V: TRBV5-1
CDR3: CASSLLQGGGYTF; J: TRBJ1-2; size: NA; V: TRBV6-5
CDR3: CASRLFRDEQYF; J: TRBJ2-7; size: NA; V: TRBV5-1
CDR3: CASSPQGSGVDAEAFF; J: TRBJ1-1; size: NA; V: TRBV18
CDR3: CASSLDRQREAGETQYF; J: TRBJ2-5; size: NA; V: TRBV11-2
CDR3: CAITGRGPNGELFF; J: TRBJ2-2; size: NA; V: TRBV10-1